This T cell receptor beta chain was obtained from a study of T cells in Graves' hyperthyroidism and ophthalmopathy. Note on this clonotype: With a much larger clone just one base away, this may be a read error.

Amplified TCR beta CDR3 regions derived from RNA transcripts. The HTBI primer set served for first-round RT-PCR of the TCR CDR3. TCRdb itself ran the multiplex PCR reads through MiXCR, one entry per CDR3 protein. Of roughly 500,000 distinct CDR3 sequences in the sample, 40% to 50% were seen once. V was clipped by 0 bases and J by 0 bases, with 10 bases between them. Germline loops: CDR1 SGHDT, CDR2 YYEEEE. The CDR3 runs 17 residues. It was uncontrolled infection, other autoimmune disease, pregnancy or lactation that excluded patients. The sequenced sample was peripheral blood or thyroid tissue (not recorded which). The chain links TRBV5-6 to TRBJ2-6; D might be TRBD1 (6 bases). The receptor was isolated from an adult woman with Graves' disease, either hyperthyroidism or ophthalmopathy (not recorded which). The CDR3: CASSLGGPYSGANVLTF. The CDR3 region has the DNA TGTGCCAGCAGCTTGGGGGGGCCCTACTCTGGGGCCAACGTCCTGACTTTC.